This TCR beta chain was recorded in a study of blood T cell repertoires in COVID-19. In the study overall: COVID-19 samples, acute and convalescent, were from the United States, Italy and Spain. PBMCs, B-cell-depleted T cells, or T cells provided the cDNA or gDNA that made up the material.

During active infection, Seattle patients enrolled and were then monitored through disease. Original methodology: How many nucleated cells were present was estimated from reference gene primer amplification. The repertoire was sequenced with immunoSEQ multiplex PCR; TCRdb's copy has only in-frame clones and lacks some. V and J calls and clone size follow that table, whereas D and trimming were derived from the DNA. This table has 200,000 to 250,000 clones, about nine tenths appearing once. The length of the CDR3 is 13 residues. The V end was cut by 4 bases, the J end by 0 bases, with 7 bases between. Germline CDR1 SGHDT, CDR2 YYEEEE.

The sequence was obtained from a man aged 25 to 40 with COVID-19, enrolled during active disease. Input material: peripheral blood. The V call is TRBV5-6, the J call TRBJ1-1; D is unresolved. This CDR3 is CASSVTLNTEAFF. Written as DNA, the CDR3 is TGTGCCAGCAGCGTGACACTGAACACTGAAGCTTTCTTT.